The T cell receptor (beta chain) described here comes from a study of T cell responses to AZD1222 COVID-19 vaccine. Study results and caveats: The study found vaccine-associated CD4 TCRs spanning spike, dominant at 160-218 and 743-854.

This CDR3 spans 12 amino acids. Trimming took off 3 bases at V and 10 bases at J, with 12 bases between the two ends. Germline CDR1 LNHDA, CDR2 SQIVND (reference sequence). Profiled with immunoSEQ multiplex PCR; TCRdb holds only in-frame clones, not every one. The data show 95,000 to 110,000 clones, nearly 90% seen once. A note on this clone: Its antigen is unidentified.

Source: peripheral blood, taken 28 days after the second AZD1222 dose. This receptor was obtained from an adult who received the AZD1222 COVID-19 vaccine. The rearrangement links TRBV19 to TRBJ1-1; D ambiguous. CDR3 residues: CASSMARSVAFF. CDR3 nucleotide sequence: TGTGCCAGTAGTATGGCACGTTCCGTAGCTTTCTTT.